Here is one T cell receptor beta chain with its context. The data were taken from a study of cytomegalovirus exposure and HLA in healthy donors. This PCR relied on a set of 60 Vbeta primers and 13 Jbeta primers. Assay: immunoSEQ multiplex PCR; the TCRdb copy retains only in-frame clones and omits some. The sample has some 170,000 clones, under 85% seen once. CDR3 length: 16 amino acids. Looked up from germline, CDR1 is LNHDA and CDR2 is SQIVND (reference sequence). The V gene end was trimmed by 6 bases and the J gene end by 4 bases; junction bases not matched to a gene: 11. The TCR originated in a human donor in good health. The chain recombines TRBV19 with TRBJ2-7; 11 positions agree with TRBD1. Sequencing used PBMCs. In nucleotides, the CDR3 is TGTGCCAGTAGCCCCATGGGACAGGGGGTTAGGTACGAGCAGTACTTC. Amino acid sequence: CASSPMGQGVRYEQYF.